These T cell receptor beta chains were read from a single sample in a study of T cell repertoires in cytomegalovirus infection. No cognate antigen is known for these TCRs. MiXCR, run by TCRdb on the reads, gives a single entry per CDR3 protein. The sample consists of around 900,000 distinct CDR3 sequences, roughly 31% of them appearing once. The sample was cultured CD8+ T cells from PBMCs, taken from culture after CMV antigen stimulation. The receptors derive from a human donor in good health (CMV status not recorded). Some clones in this sample may be carry-over from other donors' samples. Each CDR3 is given without its conserved first and last residue. Each record gives: CDR3 protein, J gene, V gene, D gene. D genes are given only for firm matches.

cdr3_aa: SAPGGGGYT; j_call: TRBJ1-2; v_call: TRBV29-1; d_call: NA
cdr3_aa: ASSLTASPGNTIY; j_call: TRBJ1-3; v_call: TRBV7-8; d_call: NA
cdr3_aa: ASRLGGYSPLH; j_call: TRBJ1-6; v_call: TRBV27; d_call: NA
cdr3_aa: ASSTRDRGSEQY; j_call: TRBJ2-7; v_call: TRBV19; d_call: TRBD1
cdr3_aa: ASSLASPAFSYNSPLH; j_call: TRBJ1-6; v_call: TRBV7-2; d_call: NA
cdr3_aa: ASSAGGGGYEQY; j_call: TRBJ2-7; v_call: TRBV6-1; d_call: TRBD2
cdr3_aa: ASSFNRGHPSNEQF; j_call: TRBJ2-1; v_call: TRBV7-9; d_call: TRBD1
cdr3_aa: ASSPDATVVYGYT; j_call: TRBJ1-2; v_call: TRBV2; d_call: NA
cdr3_aa: ASQGRGSNQPQH; j_call: TRBJ1-5; v_call: TRBV6-5; d_call: NA
cdr3_aa: ASSLGQGNPEAF; j_call: TRBJ1-1; v_call: TRBV5-6; d_call: TRBD1
cdr3_aa: ASSLDSETAATTDTQY; j_call: TRBJ2-3; v_call: TRBV28; d_call: NA
cdr3_aa: ASSMWAGGHYEQY; j_call: TRBJ2-7; v_call: TRBV19; d_call: TRBD1
cdr3_aa: ASSIKQNYGYT; j_call: TRBJ1-2; v_call: TRBV7-8; d_call: NA
cdr3_aa: SVLVGVETQY; j_call: TRBJ2-5; v_call: TRBV20-1; d_call: NA
cdr3_aa: ASEGQSSYNEQF; j_call: TRBJ2-1; v_call: TRBV6-6; d_call: NA
cdr3_aa: ASSDRGWGRSTQY; j_call: TRBJ2-5; v_call: TRBV6-5; d_call: TRBD1
cdr3_aa: ASSFAGGPYEQY; j_call: TRBJ2-7; v_call: TRBV7-2; d_call: TRBD2
cdr3_aa: ASSPSSGGNPGANVLT; j_call: TRBJ2-6; v_call: TRBV18; d_call: TRBD2
cdr3_aa: ASSLFPRESTDTQY; j_call: TRBJ2-3; v_call: TRBV27; d_call: NA
cdr3_aa: ASSESQGSAPTDTQY; j_call: TRBJ2-3; v_call: TRBV2; d_call: NA
cdr3_aa: SALDRGDTDTQY; j_call: TRBJ2-3; v_call: TRBV20-1; d_call: TRBD1
cdr3_aa: ASSPYPTGYTDTQY; j_call: TRBJ2-3; v_call: TRBV4-2; d_call: NA
cdr3_aa: ASGSLEQF; j_call: TRBJ2-1; v_call: TRBV25-1; d_call: NA
cdr3_aa: ASSYAGRGNEQF; j_call: TRBJ2-1; v_call: TRBV6-2/TRBV6-3; d_call: NA
cdr3_aa: ASSIGGKTQY; j_call: TRBJ2-5; v_call: TRBV19; d_call: NA
cdr3_aa: ASSPPTTFATGELF; j_call: TRBJ2-2; v_call: TRBV18; d_call: NA